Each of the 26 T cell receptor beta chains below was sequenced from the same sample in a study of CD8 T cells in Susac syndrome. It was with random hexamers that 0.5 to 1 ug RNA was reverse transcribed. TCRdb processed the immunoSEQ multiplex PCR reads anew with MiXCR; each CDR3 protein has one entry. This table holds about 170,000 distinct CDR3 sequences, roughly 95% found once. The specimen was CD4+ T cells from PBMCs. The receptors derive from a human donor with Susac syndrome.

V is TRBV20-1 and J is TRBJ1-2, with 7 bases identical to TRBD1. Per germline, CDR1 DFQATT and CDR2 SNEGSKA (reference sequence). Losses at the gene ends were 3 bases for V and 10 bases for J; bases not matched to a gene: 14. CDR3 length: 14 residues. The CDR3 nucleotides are TGCAGTGCTAGTTTCACAGGGGAGGCAGGCTCCTACACCTTC. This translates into CSASFTGEAGSYTF.

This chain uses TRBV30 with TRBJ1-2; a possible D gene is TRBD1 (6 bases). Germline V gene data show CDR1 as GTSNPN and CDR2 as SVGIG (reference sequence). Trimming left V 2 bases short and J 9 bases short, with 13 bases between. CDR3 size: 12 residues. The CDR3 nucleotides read TGTGCCTGGAGTACGGGGGGCGATCGCTACACCTTC. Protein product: CAWSTGGDRYTF.

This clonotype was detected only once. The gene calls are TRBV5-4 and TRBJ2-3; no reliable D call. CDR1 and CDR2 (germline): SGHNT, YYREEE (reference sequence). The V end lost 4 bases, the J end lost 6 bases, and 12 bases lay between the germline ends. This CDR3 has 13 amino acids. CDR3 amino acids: CASSQTDGDTQYF. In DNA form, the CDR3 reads TGTGCCAGCAGCCAAACCGATGGGGATACGCAGTATTTT.

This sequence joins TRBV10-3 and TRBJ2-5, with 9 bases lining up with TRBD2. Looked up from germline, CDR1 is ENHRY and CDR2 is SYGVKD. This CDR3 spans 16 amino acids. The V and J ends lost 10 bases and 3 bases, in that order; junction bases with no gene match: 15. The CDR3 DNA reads TGTGCCACAAACGATCCGCTAGCGGGGCCAAAAGAGACCCAGTACTTC. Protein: CATNDPLAGPKETQYF.

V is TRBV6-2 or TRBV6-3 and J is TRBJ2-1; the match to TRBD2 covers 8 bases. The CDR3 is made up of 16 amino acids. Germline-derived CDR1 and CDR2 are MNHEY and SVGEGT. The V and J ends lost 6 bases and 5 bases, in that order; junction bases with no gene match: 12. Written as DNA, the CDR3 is TGTGCCAGCAGAGCGACACGGGGGGGCCGCAACAATGAGCAGTTCTTC. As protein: CASRATRGGRNNEQFF.

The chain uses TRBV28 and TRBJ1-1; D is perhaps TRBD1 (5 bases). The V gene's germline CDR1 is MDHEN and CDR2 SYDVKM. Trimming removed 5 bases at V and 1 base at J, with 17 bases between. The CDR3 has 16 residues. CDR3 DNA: TGTGCCAGCAGTCAACCCCTCCAGGGTAAGAACACTGAAGCTTTCTTT. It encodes CASSQPLQGKNTEAFF.

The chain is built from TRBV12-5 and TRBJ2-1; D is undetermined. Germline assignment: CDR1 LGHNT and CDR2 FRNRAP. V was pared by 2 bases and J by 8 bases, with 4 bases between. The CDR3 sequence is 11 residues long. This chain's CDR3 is CASGLLHEQFF. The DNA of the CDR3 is TGTGCTAGTGGTTTGCTCCATGAGCAGTTCTTC.

CDR3 bases: TGCAGTGCTCAGGACAGGGGATACAATGAGCAGTTCTTC. This codes for CSAQDRGYNEQFF. This chain links TRBV20-1 with TRBJ2-1; 9 positions match TRBD1. There are 13 residues in the CDR3. Per the germline V gene, CDR1 is DFQATT and CDR2 is SNEGSKA (reference sequence). Unmatched junction bases numbered 3, after V lost 5 bases and J lost 4 bases.

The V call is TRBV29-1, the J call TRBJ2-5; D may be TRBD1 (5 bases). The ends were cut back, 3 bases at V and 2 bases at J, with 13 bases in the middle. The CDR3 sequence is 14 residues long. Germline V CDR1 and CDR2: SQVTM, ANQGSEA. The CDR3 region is CSVETDHLQETQYF. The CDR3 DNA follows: TGCAGCGTTGAGACAGACCATCTTCAAGAGACCCAGTACTTC.

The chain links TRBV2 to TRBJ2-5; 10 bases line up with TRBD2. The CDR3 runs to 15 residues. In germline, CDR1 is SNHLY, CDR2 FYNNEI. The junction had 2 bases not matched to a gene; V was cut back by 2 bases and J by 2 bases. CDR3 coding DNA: TGTGCCAGCAGTGAACTAGCGGGGGTACAAGAGACCCAGTACTTC. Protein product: CASSELAGVQETQYF.

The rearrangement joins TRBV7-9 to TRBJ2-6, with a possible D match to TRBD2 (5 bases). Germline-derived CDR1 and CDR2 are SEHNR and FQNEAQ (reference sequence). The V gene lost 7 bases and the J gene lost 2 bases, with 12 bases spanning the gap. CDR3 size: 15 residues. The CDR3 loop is CASTLAGTGANVLTF. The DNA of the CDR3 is TGTGCCAGCACCCTAGCAGGAACTGGGGCCAACGTCCTGACTTTC.

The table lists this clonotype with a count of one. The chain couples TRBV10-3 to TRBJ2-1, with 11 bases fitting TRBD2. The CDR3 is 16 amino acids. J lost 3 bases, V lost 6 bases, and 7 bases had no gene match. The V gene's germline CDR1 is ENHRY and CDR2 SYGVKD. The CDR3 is CAISDSGRALYNEQFF. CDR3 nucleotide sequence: TGTGCCATCAGCGATAGCGGGAGGGCCCTCTACAATGAGCAGTTCTTC.

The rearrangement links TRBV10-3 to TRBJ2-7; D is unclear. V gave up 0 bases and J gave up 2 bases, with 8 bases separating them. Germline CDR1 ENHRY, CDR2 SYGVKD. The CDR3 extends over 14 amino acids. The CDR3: CAISESAGTYEQYF. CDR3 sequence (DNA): TGTGCCATCAGTGAGTCGGCTGGGACCTACGAGCAGTACTTC.

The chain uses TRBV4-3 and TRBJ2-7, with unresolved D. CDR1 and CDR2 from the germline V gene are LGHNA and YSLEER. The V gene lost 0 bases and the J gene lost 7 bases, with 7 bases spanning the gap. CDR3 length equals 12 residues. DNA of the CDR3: TGCGCCAGCAGCCAAGATTCAGAGGAGCAGTACTTC. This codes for CASSQDSEEQYF.

The CDR3 region is CATRDSQETQYF. The CDR3 nucleotides are TGTGCCACTCGGGACAGCCAAGAGACCCAGTACTTC. The J gene is TRBJ2-5, the V gene TRBV15, with 7 bases identical to TRBD1. CDR1 LNHNV and CDR2 YYDKDF come from the germline V gene (reference sequence). The CDR3 runs to 12 residues. After removal of 9 bases from V and 1 base from J, the junction contained 2 bases not matched to a gene.

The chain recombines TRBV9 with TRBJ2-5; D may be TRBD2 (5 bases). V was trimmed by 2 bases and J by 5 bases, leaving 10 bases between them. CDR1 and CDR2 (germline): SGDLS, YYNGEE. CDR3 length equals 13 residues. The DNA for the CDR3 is TGTGCCAGCAGCGTGGACTCGATGGAGACCCAGTACTTC. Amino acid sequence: CASSVDSMETQYF.

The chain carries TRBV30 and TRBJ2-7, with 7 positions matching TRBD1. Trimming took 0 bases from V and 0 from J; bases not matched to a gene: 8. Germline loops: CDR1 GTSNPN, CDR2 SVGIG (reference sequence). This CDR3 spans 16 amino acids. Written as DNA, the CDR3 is TGTGCCTGGAGTGTAGAGGGGACAGTGATCTCCTACGAGCAGTACTTC. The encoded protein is CAWSVEGTVISYEQYF.

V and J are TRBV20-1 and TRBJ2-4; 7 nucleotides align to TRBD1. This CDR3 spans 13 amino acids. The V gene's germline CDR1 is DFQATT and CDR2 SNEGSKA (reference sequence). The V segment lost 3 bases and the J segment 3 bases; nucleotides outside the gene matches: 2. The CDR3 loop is CSASPGGKNIQYF. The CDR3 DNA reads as TGCAGTGCTAGTCCAGGGGGCAAAAACATTCAGTACTTC.

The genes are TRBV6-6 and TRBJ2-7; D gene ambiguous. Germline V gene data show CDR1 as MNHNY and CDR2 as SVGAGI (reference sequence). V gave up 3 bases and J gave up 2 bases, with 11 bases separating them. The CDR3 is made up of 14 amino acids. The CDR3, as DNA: TGTGCCAGCAGTTATAAGCCAGATACCTACGAGCAGTACTTC. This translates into CASSYKPDTYEQYF.

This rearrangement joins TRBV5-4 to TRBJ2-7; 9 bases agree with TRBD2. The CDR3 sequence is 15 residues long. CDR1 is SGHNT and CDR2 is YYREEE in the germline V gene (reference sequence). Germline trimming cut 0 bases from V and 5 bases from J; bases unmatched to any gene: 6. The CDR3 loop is CASSLVGTSIHEQYF. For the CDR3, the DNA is TGTGCCAGCAGCTTGGTGGGGACTAGCATTCACGAGCAGTACTTC.

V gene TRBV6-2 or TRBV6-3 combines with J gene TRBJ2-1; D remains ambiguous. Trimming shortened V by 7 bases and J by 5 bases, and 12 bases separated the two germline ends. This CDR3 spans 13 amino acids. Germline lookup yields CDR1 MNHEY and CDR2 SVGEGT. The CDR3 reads CASTPNGNNEQFF. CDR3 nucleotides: TGTGCCAGCACCCCCAACGGTAACAATGAGCAGTTCTTC.

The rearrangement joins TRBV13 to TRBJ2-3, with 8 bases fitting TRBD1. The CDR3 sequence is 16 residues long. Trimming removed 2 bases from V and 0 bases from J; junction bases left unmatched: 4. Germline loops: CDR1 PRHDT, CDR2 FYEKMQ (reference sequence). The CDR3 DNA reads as TGTGCCAGCAGCTTAAGGACAGGGCATAGCACAGATACGCAGTATTTT. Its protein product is CASSLRTGHSTDTQYF.

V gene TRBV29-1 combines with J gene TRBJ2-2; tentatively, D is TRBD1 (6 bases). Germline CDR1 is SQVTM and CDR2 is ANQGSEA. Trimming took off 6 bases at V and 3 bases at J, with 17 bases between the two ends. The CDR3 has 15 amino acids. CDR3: CSVAPRGADTGELFF. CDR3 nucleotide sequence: TGCAGCGTAGCTCCCAGGGGCGCAGACACCGGGGAGCTGTTTTTT.

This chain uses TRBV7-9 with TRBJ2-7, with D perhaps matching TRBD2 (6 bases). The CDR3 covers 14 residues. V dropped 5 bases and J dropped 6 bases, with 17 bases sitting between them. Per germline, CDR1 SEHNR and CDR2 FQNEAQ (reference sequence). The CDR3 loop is CASSPTYGGSEQYV. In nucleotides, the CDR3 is TGTGCCAGCAGCCCAACGTACGGGGGTTCCGAGCAGTACGTC.

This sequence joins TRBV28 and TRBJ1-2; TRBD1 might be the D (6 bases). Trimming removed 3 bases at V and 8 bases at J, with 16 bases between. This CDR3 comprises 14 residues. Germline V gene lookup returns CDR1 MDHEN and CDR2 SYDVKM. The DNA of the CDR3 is TGTGCCAGCAGTTTTTTTTGGACAGCAGACGGCTACACCTTC. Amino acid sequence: CASSFFWTADGYTF.

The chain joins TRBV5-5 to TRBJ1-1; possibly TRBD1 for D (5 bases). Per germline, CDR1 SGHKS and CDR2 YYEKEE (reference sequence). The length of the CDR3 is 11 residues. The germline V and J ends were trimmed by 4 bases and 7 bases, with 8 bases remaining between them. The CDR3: CASSLDSEAFF. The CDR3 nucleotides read TGTGCCAGCAGCCTCGACAGTGAAGCTTTCTTT.